The source of this TCR beta chain is a study of shared clonotypes between healthy human individuals. Notes on the study in general: Having only a few donors restricted how much genetic and exposure-history diversity was captured. Among several donors, roughly 5% of naive CD4 clonotypes were found in common.

Only CD45RO-negative cells positively selected for CCR7 counted as naive CD8 cells, so terminally differentiated effector memory CD45RA+ cells were excluded. There are 18 residues in the CDR3. V lost 4 bases to trimming and J lost 4 bases; unmatched junction nucleotides: 10. CDR1 is MNHEY, CDR2 SMNVEV, per germline (reference sequence). A note on this clone: Its specificity is unknown.

Clones were read by immunoSEQ multiplex PCR, and TCRdb kept only the in-frame ones, dropping some. Of approximately 840,000 clones listed, 96% are singletons. This sequence was found in a man aged 25 to 40 in good health. This rearrangement joins TRBV27 to TRBJ2-1, with 13 nucleotides matching TRBD2. The sample was naive CD8+ T cells sorted from blood. The DNA for the CDR3 is TGTGCCAGCAGTTGGACTAGCGGGAGCGAGGGGATATACAATGAGCAGTTCTTC. Translated: CASSWTSGSEGIYNEQFF.